This T cell receptor beta chain came from a study of cytomegalovirus exposure and HLA in healthy donors. This PCR relied on a set of 60 Vbeta primers and 13 Jbeta primers. Data came from immunoSEQ multiplex PCR; TCRdb stores just in-frame clones and leaves some out. The data contain roughly 130,000 clones, more than 80% of them singletons. The sequenced sample was PBMCs. This sequence was found in a man in his forties in good health and CMV-seronegative.

CDR3 region: CASSTPGVWETQYF. The DNA of the CDR3 is TGTGCCAGCAGCACCCCGGGGGTTTGGGAGACCCAGTACTTC. This chain uses TRBV5-8 with TRBJ2-5; tentatively, D is TRBD2 (6 bases). Trimming removed 4 bases at V and 5 bases at J, with 15 bases between. The CDR3 loop spans 14 amino acids. From germline, CDR1 is SGHTS and CDR2 YDEGEE.